A selection of T cell receptor beta chains follows, all from one sample in a study of PD-1 blockade in classical Hodgkin lymphoma. TCRdb keeps only in-frame clones here, not all; method: immunoSEQ multiplex PCR. Of approximately 65,000 clones detected, roughly 89% appear once; the ten largest clones hold around 10%. The sample consisted of peripheral blood mononuclear cells (PBMCs), taken before the fourth cycle of nivolumab. These receptors were collected from a human donor with classical Hodgkin lymphoma. CDR3s include the opening cysteine and the closing phenylalanine or tryptophan. The order of the fields is J gene, V gene, CDR3 protein.

>TRBJ2-7|TRBV9
CASSVGFGTLGEQYF
>TRBJ1-1|TRBV2
CASSETASSAFF
>TRBJ1-1|TRBV14
CASSQWADVAEAFF
>TRBJ1-2|TRBV7-2
CASSSSPGTPYGYTF
>TRBJ1-2|TRBV7-9
CASGPGRGGDGYTF
>TRBJ1-2|TRBV5-6
CASSLYSTGESYGYTF
>TRBJ1-5|TRBV10-1
CASSESNQPQHF
>TRBJ1-2|TRBV28
CASSFNIGWGLVGYTF
>TRBJ1-1|TRBV7-3
CASSLSGDTEAFF
>TRBJ1-5|TRBV6-5
CASSSDQPQHF
>TRBJ1-2|TRBV7-9
CASSLRGEDGYTF
>TRBJ2-1|TRBV7-9
CASSLDVHEQFF
>TRBJ2-1|TRBV10-2
CASSVRGEGFF
>TRBJ1-6|TRBV7-9
CASSGGRDSPLHF
>TRBJ1-1|TRBV28
CASSTPLSGSTEAFF
>TRBJ1-1|TRBV6-5
CASSLTVNTEAFF
>TRBJ1-1|TRBV5-1
CASSPITGFGNTEAFF
>TRBJ1-6|TRBV30
CAWSVGRGQSPLHF
>TRBJ1-2|TRBV5-1
CASRRDRGNYGYTF
>TRBJ2-7|TRBV7-9
CASSHGPFRTEQYF
>TRBJ1-4|TRBV18
CASSPPSGEKLFF
>TRBJ1-5|TRBV19
CASSVDRGLYSNQPQHF
>TRBJ1-6|TRBV6-5
CATRHRDRGLALHF
>TRBJ1-2|TRBV6-5
CASKKGGLSGYTF
>TRBJ1-4|TRBV7-2
CASSLEVWDEKLFF
>TRBJ1-3|TRBV11-3
CASSQTGNPGDTIYF
>TRBJ2-1|TRBV13
CASSLTYEQFF
>TRBJ2-2|TRBV4-1
CASSQVGGTPGELFF
>TRBJ1-3|TRBV9
CASSVGIPTDRGIDSGNTIYF
>TRBJ2-7|TRBV5-1
CASTIEPGQASEQYF
>TRBJ2-1|TRBV10-2
CASTLGQGGLNEQFF
>TRBJ2-7|TRBV30
CAWSLGAGLYEQYF
>TRBJ2-1|TRBV7-9
CASRPTSTDEQFF
>TRBJ1-1|TRBV5-3
CARSFRDRLRAFF
>TRBJ2-6|TRBV5-1
CASSLEGVLSGANVLTF
>TRBJ2-5|TRBV13
CASSPGLASLVETQYF
>TRBJ2-1|TRBV11-2
CASSLNGGGAYNEQFF
>TRBJ2-1|TRBV19
CAGGISVGNEQFF
>TRBJ2-5|TRBV4-1
CASSQFTGLAGSETQYF
>TRBJ2-7|TRBV6-5
CASSWNQGTYEQYF
>TRBJ2-1|TRBV20-1
CSATTKGNQFF
>TRBJ2-1|TRBV14
CASSQLGRTINEQFF
>TRBJ2-7|TRBV4-1
CASSQAGQGYEQYF
>TRBJ2-5|TRBV7-2
CASSSGRGYQETQYF
>TRBJ1-4|TRBV27
CASRTIQGRDEKLFF
>TRBJ1-1|TRBV11-2
CASSFGTEAFF
>TRBJ1-1|TRBV27
CASRSQGGTEAFF
>TRBJ1-1|TRBV30
CAWLEMNTEAFF